This passage covers 3 T cell receptor beta chains from one sample sequenced in a study of cytomegalovirus exposure and HLA in healthy donors. Primers: 60 Vbeta forward and 13 Jbeta reverse. Assay: immunoSEQ multiplex PCR; the TCRdb copy retains only in-frame clones and omits some. The data contain 100,000 to 120,000 clones, around 80% of them singletons. Sequencing was done on a sample of PBMCs. The receptors here all came from a man aged 25-40 years in good health and CMV-seropositive.

V and J are TRBV2 and TRBJ2-7, with TRBD2 matching over 7 bases. The length of the CDR3 is 17 residues. Germline V gene sequence: CDR1 SNHLY, CDR2 FYNNEI. V shed 4 bases and J 0 bases; nucleotides not matched to a gene: 12. CDR3 in amino acids: CASSALGGQGDSYEQYF. In DNA form, the CDR3 reads TGTGCCAGCAGTGCTCTGGGAGGGCAGGGAGACTCCTACGAGCAGTACTTC.

The chain links TRBV5-1 to TRBJ1-4; D is perhaps TRBD1 (6 bases). This CDR3 region has 13 residues. V dropped 5 bases and J dropped 5 bases, with 10 bases sitting between them. Per the germline V gene, CDR1 is SGHRS and CDR2 is YFSETQ. The CDR3 reads CASSPGDNEKLFF. CDR3 nucleotides: TGCGCCAGCAGTCCAGGGGACAATGAAAAACTGTTTTTT. Looking up the rest from reference TRBV5-1 and TRBJ1-4 gives the full variable domain: KAGVTQTPRYLIKTRGQQVTLSCSPISGHRSVSWYQQTPGQGLQFLFEYFSETQRNKGNFPGRFSGRQFSNSRSEMNVSTLELGDSALYLCASSPGDNEKLFFGSGTQLSVL.

The chain links TRBV5-1 to TRBJ1-4; D may be TRBD1 (5 bases). The germline V and J ends were trimmed by 4 bases and 0 bases, with 13 bases remaining between them. The CDR3 runs to 16 residues. CDR1 SGHRS and CDR2 YFSETQ come from the germline V gene. The CDR3 spells CASSINTGATNEKLFF. The CDR3 DNA sequence: TGCGCCAGCAGCATAAATACAGGTGCAACTAATGAAAAACTGTTTTTT.